Listed here are 2 T cell receptor beta chains from one sample, sequenced in a study of blood T cell repertoires in COVID-19. This table comes from immunoSEQ multiplex PCR, and its TCRdb copy is limited to in-frame clones, with some not included. The sample shows 250,000 to 300,000 clones, around 86% of them seen only once. Sequenced sample: peripheral blood. These receptors all stem from a man aged 45 to 65 with acute or convalescent COVID-19.

The rearrangement joins TRBV7-9 to TRBJ2-3; 8 bases match TRBD1. The CDR3 runs 16 residues. V lost 5 bases to trimming and J lost 1 base; unmatched junction nucleotides: 8. The V gene's germline CDR1 is SEHNR and CDR2 FQNEAQ (reference sequence). The CDR3 DNA reads as TGTGCCAGCAGCCCTGGACAGGGTCCGCGCACAGATACGCAGTATTTT. Protein sequence: CASSPGQGPRTDTQYF.

The rearrangement uses TRBV6-5 and TRBJ1-2, with a possible D match to TRBD1 (6 bases). The CDR3 has 12 residues. V dropped 7 bases and J dropped 9 bases, with 15 bases sitting between them. Germline V gene data show CDR1 as MNHEY and CDR2 as SVGAGI. The DNA for the CDR3 is TGTGCCAGCACCCCAGGGGAGTCCAGCTACACCTTC. Protein product: CASTPGESSYTF.